The next 6 T cell receptor beta chains were all read from a single sample in a study of blood T cell repertoires in COVID-19. The data were produced by immunoSEQ multiplex PCR, yet TCRdb's version contains in-frame clones alone and is incomplete. This table has fewer than 350,000 clones, approximately 91% appearing once. Sequenced: PBMCs or T cells enriched from blood (not recorded which). The receptors stem from a woman aged 25-40 years who had recovered from COVID-19.

This rearrangement joins TRBV7-3 to TRBJ1-3, with 7 bases identical to TRBD1. The germline CDR1 and CDR2 sequences are SGHTA and FQGTGA. V trimming: 5 bases; J trimming: 2 bases; junction bases outside the gene matches: 3. This CDR3 has 14 residues. The CDR3 DNA sequence: TGTGCCAGCAGCAGGGGGCTCGCTGGAAACACCATATATTTT. Translated: CASSRGLAGNTIYF.

This rearrangement joins TRBV6-4 to TRBJ1-1; no definite D call. Trimming took 6 bases from V and 2 from J, leaving 16 bases between them. This CDR3 has 15 amino acids. CDR1 and CDR2 (germline): MRHNA, SNTAGT. The DNA of the CDR3 is TGTGCCAGCAGGAGGGAACATACCCTCAACACTGAAGCTTTCTTT. This codes for CASRREHTLNTEAFF.

This chain links TRBV19 with TRBJ1-6; 9 bases match TRBD1. Germline assignment: CDR1 LNHDA and CDR2 SQIVND (reference sequence). The CDR3 has 14 residues. Losses at the gene ends were 6 bases for V and 8 bases for J; bases not matched to a gene: 5. The DNA for the CDR3 is TGTGCCAGTAGCACAGGGGGCCTGGATTCACCCCTCCACTTT. It translates to CASSTGGLDSPLHF.

This sequence joins TRBV5-6 and TRBJ1-5; the D is unclear. Germline assignment: CDR1 SGHDT and CDR2 YYEEEE. This CDR3 is built from 16 residues. V lost 1 base and J 2 bases, leaving 13 bases between the germline ends. The chain's CDR3 is CASSLYTGTGNQPQHF. The CDR3 DNA follows: TGTGCCAGCAGCTTGTACACGGGTACCGGCAATCAGCCCCAGCATTTT.

This chain uses TRBV25-1 with TRBJ2-1; 11 bases agree with TRBD2. The CDR3 has 18 amino acids. Germline values: CDR1 MGHDK, CDR2 SYGVNS. The junction had 16 bases not matched to a gene; V was cut back by 3 bases and J by 9 bases. For the CDR3, the DNA is TGTGCCAGCAGTGACAGGAGAACTAGCGGGAGTGTACGGTTTGAGCAGTTCTTC. Protein product: CASSDRRTSGSVRFEQFF.

This clone was observed a few times. The V and J genes are TRBV2 and TRBJ1-3; possible D gene TRBD1, 6 bases. The CDR3 contains 16 residues. Germline CDR1 SNHLY, CDR2 FYNNEI. V was cut by 8 bases and J by 2 bases, with 19 bases left in between. The CDR3 DNA follows: TGTGCCAGCCGTCGGCACCCTACAGGGACTGGAAACACCATATATTTT. Its protein is CASRRHPTGTGNTIYF.